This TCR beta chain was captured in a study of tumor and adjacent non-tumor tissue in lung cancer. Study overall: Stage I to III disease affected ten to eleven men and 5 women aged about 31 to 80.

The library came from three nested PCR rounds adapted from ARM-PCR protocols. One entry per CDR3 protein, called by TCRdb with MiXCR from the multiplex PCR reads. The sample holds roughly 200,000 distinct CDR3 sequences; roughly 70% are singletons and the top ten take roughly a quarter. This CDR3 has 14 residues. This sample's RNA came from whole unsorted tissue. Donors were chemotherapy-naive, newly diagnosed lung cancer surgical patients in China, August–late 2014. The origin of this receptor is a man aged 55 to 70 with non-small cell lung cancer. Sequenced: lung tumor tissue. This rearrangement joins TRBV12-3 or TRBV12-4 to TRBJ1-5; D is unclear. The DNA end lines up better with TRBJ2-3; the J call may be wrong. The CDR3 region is CASSPRMGNQPQYF. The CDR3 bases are TGTGCCAGCAGTCCCCGAATGGGGAATCAGCCCCAGTATTTT.